Reported below is one T cell receptor (beta chain). Which antigen it targets is not known. The input lacks base qualities; no much larger clone sits a single base away. The V end loses 0 bases and the J end loses 0 bases, and a stretch of 8 bases separates them. CDR1 and CDR2 are read off the germline V gene as SGHTA and FQGNSA. Taken from cysteine to phenylalanine, the CDR3 has 15 residues. Solely the CDR3 DNA is kept, with 45 bases framed from the first base. The time point tag for this specimen amounts to: about 28 days (+/-7) after the second vaccine dose. Because spike-specific TCR depth and breadth did not differ between the two schedules, AZD1222 recipients who got a second dose at roughly 4 weeks were pooled with those who got a second dose at roughly 12 weeks. Samples from vaccinated people were obtained from the UK trials COV001 and COV002, which included a single-blind randomized controlled phase 2/3 trial of AZD1222 (ChAdOx1 nCoV-19) in healthy adults. For TCRbeta chain sequencing, PBMC samples were collected from trial participants at day 0 and at day 28 after the second dose.

The source of the sample is a study of T cell responses to AZD1222 COVID-19 vaccine (dated by TCRdb to the early 2020s). Background on the whole study: TCR sequencing covered over 230 trial participants: 200 to 220 given two doses of AZD1222 and about 26 given two doses of MenACWY control vaccine. Enrollment into the trials was organized by age into subgroups of 18-55, 56-69 and 70-plus years, and those subgroups contained roughly 150, 30 and 60 TCR-sequenced participants, respectively.

The investigation overall reported the following: The whole spike protein was spanned by vaccine-associated CD4 TCRs, and dominant responses were seen in regions 160-218 and 743-854. After two AZD1222 doses, both the breadth and the depth of spike-specific TCRs were significantly higher than at day 0 and than in MenACWY recipients. Most participants were white British and females outnumbered males, and the authors suggested that clonal diversity may have been underestimated. Reportedly, almost half of the unique spike-specific TCRs recognized epitopes lying outside the regions that are mutated in the B.1.351 and B.1.1.7 variants. Conclusions about previously exposed vaccinees are limited because only a handful of AZD1222 recipients were SARS-CoV-2 seropositive at baseline. No day 14 peak-response samples were available, so repertoires were characterized only after the peak T cell response. The 56-69-year group was small, and its depth increase did not reach significance, likely because of low power.

The CDR3 regions of human TCRbeta chains were subjected to immunosequencing. In the authors' own workflow: Repertoire TCRs were matched against a reference library of SARS-CoV-2-specific TCRs generated with the MIRA antigen-specificity platform. Breadth meant the fraction of unique TCRs that were SARS-CoV-2-associated, whereas depth meant the fraction of total T cells that were SARS-CoV-2-associated. Using the MIRA data, every spike-specific TCR was mapped to the spike region that the TCR reacted to and assigned to either a CD4 or a CD8 class. Log10-transformed breadth and depth values were compared by one-way ANOVA with Sidak's multiple comparisons tests. TCRdb re-hosts the immuneACCESS table, in-frame sequences only. Its copies lack some clones; in the studies checked, an unresolved V gene accounts for under half of them, and the cause for the rest is not known. V and J calls and clone size are given by that table; D and trimming were obtained from the DNA. The sample has about 140,000 clones on record, 80% to 95% of them singletons. The ten largest account for roughly 3.6% of the sample.

This TCR was sampled from an adult who received the AZD1222 COVID-19 vaccine. The material sequenced was peripheral blood, taken 28 days after the second AZD1222 dose. Rearrangement joined TRBV7-2 to TRBJ1-2; a weak D assignment points to TRBD1 (6 bases agree). The CDR3 reads as follows: CASSLAQGANYGYTF. The nucleotide sequence reads TGTGCCAGCAGCTTAGCACAGGGCGCTAACTATGGCTACACCTTC.